The present entry profiles one TCR beta chain with its context. Its antigen is still unknown. V was shortened by 5 bases and J by 8 bases, with 15 bases between the two germline ends. The CDR3 length is 14 residues. Germline CDR1 reads SGHAT; CDR2 reads FQNNGV. Assay: immunoSEQ multiplex PCR; the TCRdb copy retains only in-frame clones and omits some. The profile shows roughly 2.4 million clones, approximately 94% of them singletons. This specimen belongs to a study of shared clonotypes between healthy human individuals. Study background: Plates per donor: three CD4 naive, three CD4 memory, two CD8 naive, one CD8 memory.

Study-wide results and limits: Roughly 5% of naive CD4 clonotypes were shared across a handful of donors. Generation probabilities of non-shared clonotypes were lower (relative to those shared by all four donors).

What was sequenced was naive CD4+ T cells sorted from blood. The subset: CD45RA+ positively selected. This TCR came from a man between 18 and 35 years old in good health. The genes are TRBV11-2 and TRBJ1-4, with D tentatively TRBD1 (6 bases). The CDR3 DNA follows: TGTGCCAGCAGCCCGGGGGACATAGGGGAAAAACTGTTTTTT. Amino acids: CASSPGDIGEKLFF.